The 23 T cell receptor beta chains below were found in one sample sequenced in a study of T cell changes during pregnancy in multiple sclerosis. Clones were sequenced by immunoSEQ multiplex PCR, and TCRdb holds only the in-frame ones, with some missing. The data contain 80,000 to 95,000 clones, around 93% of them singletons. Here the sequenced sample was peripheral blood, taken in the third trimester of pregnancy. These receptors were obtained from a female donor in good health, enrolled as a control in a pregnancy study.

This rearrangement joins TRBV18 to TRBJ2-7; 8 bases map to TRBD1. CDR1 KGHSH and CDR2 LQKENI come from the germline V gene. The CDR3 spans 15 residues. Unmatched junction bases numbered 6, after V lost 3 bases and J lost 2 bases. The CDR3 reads CASSPGQDLPYEQYF. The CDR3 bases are TGTGCCAGCTCACCGGGACAGGACCTGCCCTACGAGCAGTACTTC.

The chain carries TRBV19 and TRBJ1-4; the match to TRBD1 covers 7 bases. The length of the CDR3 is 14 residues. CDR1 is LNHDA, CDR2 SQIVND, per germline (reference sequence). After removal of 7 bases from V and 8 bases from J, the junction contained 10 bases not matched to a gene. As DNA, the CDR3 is TGTGCCAGTAACAGGGGAGGTACGAGGGAAAAACTGTTTTTT. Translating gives CASNRGGTREKLFF. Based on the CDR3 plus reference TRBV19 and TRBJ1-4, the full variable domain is DGGITQSPKYLFRKEGQNVTLSCEQNLNHDAMYWYRQDPGQGLRLIYYSQIVNDFQKGDIAEGYSVSREKKESFPLTVTSAQKNPTAFYLCASNRGGTREKLFFGSGTQLSVL.

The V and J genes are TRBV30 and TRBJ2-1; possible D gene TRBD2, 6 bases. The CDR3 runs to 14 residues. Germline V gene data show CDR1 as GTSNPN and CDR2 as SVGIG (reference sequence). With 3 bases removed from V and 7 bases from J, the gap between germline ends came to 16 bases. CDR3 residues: CAWRGAGTGNEQFF. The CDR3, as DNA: TGTGCCTGGAGAGGTGCGGGGACTGGGAATGAGCAGTTCTTC.

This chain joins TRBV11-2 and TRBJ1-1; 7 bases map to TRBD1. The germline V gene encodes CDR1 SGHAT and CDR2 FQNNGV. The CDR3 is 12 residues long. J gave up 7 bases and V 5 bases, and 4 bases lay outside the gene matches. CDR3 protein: CASSHDRVEAFF. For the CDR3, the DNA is TGTGCCAGCAGCCACGACAGGGTTGAAGCTTTCTTT. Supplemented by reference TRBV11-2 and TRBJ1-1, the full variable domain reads EAGVAQSPRYKIIEKRQSVAFWCNPISGHATLYWYQQILGQGPKLLIQFQNNGVVDDSQLPKDRFSAERLKGVDSTLKIQPAKLEDSAVYLCASSHDRVEAFFGQGTRLTVV.

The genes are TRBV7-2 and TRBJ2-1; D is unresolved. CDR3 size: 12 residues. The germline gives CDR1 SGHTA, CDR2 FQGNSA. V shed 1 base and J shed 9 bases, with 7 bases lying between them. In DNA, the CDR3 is TGTGCCAGCAGCTTAGATCTTAGTGAGCAGTTCTTC. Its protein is CASSLDLSEQFF.

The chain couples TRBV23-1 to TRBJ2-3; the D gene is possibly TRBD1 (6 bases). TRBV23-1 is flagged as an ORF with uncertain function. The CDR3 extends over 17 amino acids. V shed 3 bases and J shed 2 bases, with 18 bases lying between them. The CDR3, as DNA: TGCGCCAGCAGTCATTCAAGGGGGACGATTCCCACAGATACGCAGTATTTT. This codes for CASSHSRGTIPTDTQYF.

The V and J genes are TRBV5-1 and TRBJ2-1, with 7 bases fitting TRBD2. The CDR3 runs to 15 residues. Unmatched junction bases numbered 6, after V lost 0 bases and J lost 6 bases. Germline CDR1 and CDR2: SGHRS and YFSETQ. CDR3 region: CASSLEWTRGNEQFF. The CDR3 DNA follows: TGCGCCAGCAGCTTGGAGTGGACTAGAGGCAATGAGCAGTTCTTC. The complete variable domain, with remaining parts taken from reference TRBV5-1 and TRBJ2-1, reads KAGVTQTPRYLIKTRGQQVTLSCSPISGHRSVSWYQQTPGQGLQFLFEYFSETQRNKGNFPGRFSGRQFSNSRSEMNVSTLELGDSALYLCASSLEWTRGNEQFFGPGTRLTVL.

CDR3 sequence: CASSLGTGGGLYGYTF. The CDR3 DNA reads as TGTGCCAGCAGCTTAGGGACAGGGGGTGGCCTCTATGGCTACACCTTC. The chain couples TRBV7-9 to TRBJ1-2, with 10 bases identical to TRBD1. Germline CDR1 is SEHNR and CDR2 is FQNEAQ (reference sequence). J was trimmed by 4 bases and V by 1 base; bases with no gene match: 6. The CDR3 loop spans 16 amino acids. Drawing the rest from reference TRBV7-9 and TRBJ1-2, the complete variable domain is DTGVSQNPRHKITKRGQNVTFRCDPISEHNRLYWYRQTLGQGPEFLTYFQNEAQLEKSRLLSDRFSAERPKGSFSTLEIQRTEQGDSAMYLCASSLGTGGGLYGYTFGSGTRLTVV.

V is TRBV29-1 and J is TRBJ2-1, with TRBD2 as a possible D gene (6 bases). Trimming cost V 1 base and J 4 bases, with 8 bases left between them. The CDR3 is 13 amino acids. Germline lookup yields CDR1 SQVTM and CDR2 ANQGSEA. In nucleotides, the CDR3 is TGCAGCGTTGAAGGCGGGGTTTACAATGAGCAGTTCTTC. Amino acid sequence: CSVEGGVYNEQFF.

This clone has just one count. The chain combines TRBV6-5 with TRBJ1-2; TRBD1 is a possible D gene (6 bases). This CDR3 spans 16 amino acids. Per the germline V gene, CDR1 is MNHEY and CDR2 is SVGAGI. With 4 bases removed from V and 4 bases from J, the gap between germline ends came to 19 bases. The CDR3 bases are TGTGCCAGCAGTTCAAAGGACAGTTTAAGGGCCTATGGCTACACCTTC. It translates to CASSSKDSLRAYGYTF.

The CDR3 is CASTRSGDTGELFF. In DNA form, the CDR3 reads TGTGCCAGCACCCGGTCGGGAGACACCGGGGAGCTGTTTTTT. This chain joins TRBV11-3 and TRBJ2-2, with D possibly matching TRBD2 (6 bases). Germline CDR1 SGHNT, CDR2 YENEEA. This CDR3 has 14 amino acids. V lost 7 bases and J lost 3, with 12 bases in between. The full variable domain, rest sourced from reference TRBV11-3 and TRBJ2-2, is EAGVVQSPRYKIIEKKQPVAFWCNPISGHNTLYWYLQNLGQGPELLIRYENEEAVDDSQLPKDRFSAERLKGVDSTLKIQPAELGDSAVYLCASTRSGDTGELFFGEGSRLTVL.

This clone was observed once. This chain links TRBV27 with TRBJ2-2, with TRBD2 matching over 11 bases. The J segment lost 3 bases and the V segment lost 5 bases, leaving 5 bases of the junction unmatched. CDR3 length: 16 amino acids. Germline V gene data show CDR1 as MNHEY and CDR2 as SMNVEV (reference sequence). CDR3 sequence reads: CASSPGTSGHTGELFF. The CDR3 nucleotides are TGTGCCAGCAGTCCCGGGACTAGCGGTCACACCGGGGAGCTGTTTTTT.

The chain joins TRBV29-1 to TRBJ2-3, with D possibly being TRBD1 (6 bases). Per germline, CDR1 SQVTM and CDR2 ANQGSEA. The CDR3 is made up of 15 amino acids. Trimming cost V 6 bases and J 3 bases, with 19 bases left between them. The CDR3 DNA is TGCAGCGTGGAACCGACAGGACATGGGACAGATACGCAGTATTTT. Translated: CSVEPTGHGTDTQYF.

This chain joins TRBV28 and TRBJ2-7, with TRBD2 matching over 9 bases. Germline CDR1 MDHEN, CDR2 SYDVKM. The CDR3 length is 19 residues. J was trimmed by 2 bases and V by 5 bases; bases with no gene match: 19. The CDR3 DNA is TGTGCCAGCAGTCCCTACCTCTCCCTGACTAGCGGAAACACCTACGAGCAGTACTTC. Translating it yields CASSPYLSLTSGNTYEQYF.

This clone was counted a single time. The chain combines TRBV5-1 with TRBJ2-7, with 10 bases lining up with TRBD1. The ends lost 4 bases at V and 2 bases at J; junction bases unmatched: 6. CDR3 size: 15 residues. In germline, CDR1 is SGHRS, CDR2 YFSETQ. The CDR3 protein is CASSPSGTGAYEQYF. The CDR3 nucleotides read TGCGCCAGCAGCCCCTCCGGGACAGGGGCCTACGAGCAGTACTTC.

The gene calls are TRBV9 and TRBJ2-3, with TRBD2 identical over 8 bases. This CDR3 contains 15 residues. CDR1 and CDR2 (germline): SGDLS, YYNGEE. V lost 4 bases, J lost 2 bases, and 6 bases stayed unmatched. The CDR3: CASSPLGGATDTQYF. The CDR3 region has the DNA TGTGCCAGCAGCCCCCTCGGGGGGGCCACAGATACGCAGTATTTT.

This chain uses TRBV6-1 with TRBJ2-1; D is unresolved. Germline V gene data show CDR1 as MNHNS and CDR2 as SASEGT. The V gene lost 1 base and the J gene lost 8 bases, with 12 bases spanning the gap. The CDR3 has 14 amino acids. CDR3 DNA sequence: TGTGCCAGCAGTGAAGTAATCGAACTCCATGAGCAGTTCTTC. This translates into CASSEVIELHEQFF.

In nucleotides, the CDR3 is TGTGCCAGCAGCGAGGACCAAACTAGCGGCAATGAGCAGTTCTTC. Its translation: CASSEDQTSGNEQFF. The chain employs TRBV5-5 and TRBJ2-1; 8 positions match TRBD2. The ends lost 4 bases at V and 6 bases at J; junction bases unmatched: 9. Germline V gene data show CDR1 as SGHKS and CDR2 as YYEKEE (reference sequence). The CDR3 consists of 15 residues.

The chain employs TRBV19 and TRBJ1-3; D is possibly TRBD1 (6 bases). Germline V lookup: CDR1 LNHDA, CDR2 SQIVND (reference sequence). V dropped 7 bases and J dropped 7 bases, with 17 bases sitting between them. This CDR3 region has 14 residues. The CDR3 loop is CASNPGDVDNTIYF. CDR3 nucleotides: TGTGCCAGTAATCCAGGGGACGTAGACAACACCATATATTTT. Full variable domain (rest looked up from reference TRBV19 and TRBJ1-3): DGGITQSPKYLFRKEGQNVTLSCEQNLNHDAMYWYRQDPGQGLRLIYYSQIVNDFQKGDIAEGYSVSREKKESFPLTVTSAQKNPTAFYLCASNPGDVDNTIYFGEGSWLTVV.

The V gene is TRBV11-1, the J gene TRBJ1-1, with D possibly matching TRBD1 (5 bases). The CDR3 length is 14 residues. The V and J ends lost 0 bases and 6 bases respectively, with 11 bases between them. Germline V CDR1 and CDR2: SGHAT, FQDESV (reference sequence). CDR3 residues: CASSLAGSGAEAFF. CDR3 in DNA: TGTGCCAGCAGCTTAGCAGGGTCGGGGGCTGAAGCTTTCTTT. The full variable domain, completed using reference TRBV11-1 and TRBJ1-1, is EAEVAQSPRYKITEKSQAVAFWCDPISGHATLYWYRQILGQGPELLVQFQDESVVDDSQLPKDRFSAERLKGVDSTLKIQPAELGDSAMYLCASSLAGSGAEAFFGQGTRLTVV.

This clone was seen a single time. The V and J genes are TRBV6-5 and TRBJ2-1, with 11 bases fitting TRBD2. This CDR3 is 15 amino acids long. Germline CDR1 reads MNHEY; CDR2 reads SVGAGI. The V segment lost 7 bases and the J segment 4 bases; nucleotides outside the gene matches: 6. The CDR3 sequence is CASTVGTSGYNEQFF. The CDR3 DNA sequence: TGTGCCAGCACCGTCGGGACTAGCGGTTACAATGAGCAGTTCTTC.

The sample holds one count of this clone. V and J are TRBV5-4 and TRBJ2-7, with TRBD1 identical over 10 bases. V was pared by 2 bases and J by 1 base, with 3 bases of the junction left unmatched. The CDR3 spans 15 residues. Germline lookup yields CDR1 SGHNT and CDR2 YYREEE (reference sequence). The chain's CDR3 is CASSFRTGGSYEQYF. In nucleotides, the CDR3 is TGTGCCAGCAGCTTCAGGACAGGGGGGTCCTACGAGCAGTACTTC.

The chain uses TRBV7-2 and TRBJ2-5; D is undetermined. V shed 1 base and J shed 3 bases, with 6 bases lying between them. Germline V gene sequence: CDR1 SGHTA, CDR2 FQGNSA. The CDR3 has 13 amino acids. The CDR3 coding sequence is TGTGCCAGCAGCTTAGACAGTGAAGAGACCCAGTACTTC. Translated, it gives CASSLDSEETQYF.